The sequence of this TCR beta chain was determined in a study of blood T cell dynamics during melanoma immunotherapy. Findings of the study overall: It remained unknown if the driving T cell clones were melanoma-specific.

In germline, CDR1 is SGHAT, CDR2 FQNNGV. CDR3 length equals 15 residues. Trimming pared 5 bases from V and 0 bases from J, leaving 11 bases between. A fixed DNA input of about 350 ng was used per bulk PBMC sample. The protocol was immunoSEQ multiplex PCR, while the TCRdb copy is restricted to in-frame clones and leaves out a portion. The sample lists about 15,000 clones; 65% to 90% were seen once. Time point defined: pre-treatment baseline. Patients had no prior systemic cancer treatment, immunosuppressants or other active cancers. About this clone itself: As yet, its antigen is unknown.

The specimen comprised blood, sampled from a patient treated with checkpoint blockade. The chain carries TRBV11-2 and TRBJ2-4; D may correspond to TRBD1 or TRBD2 (5 bases each). The TCR originated in a human donor with melanoma. The CDR3 protein is CASSPRGVAKNIQYF. The CDR3 DNA follows: TGTGCCAGCAGCCCCCGAGGGGTAGCCAAAAACATTCAGTACTTC.